The rows below give T cell receptor beta chains drawn from one sample of a study of neurological immune-mediated disorders. TCRdb analysed the 5' RACE reads with MiXCR anew, one entry per CDR3 protein. Of 40,000 to 50,000 distinct CDR3 sequences in the sample, 2.5% were seen once. Sequencing used PBMCs. The source of these receptors is a man aged 25 to 40 with multiple sclerosis. The CDR3 runs from the conserved cysteine through the conserved F or W. The order of the fields is D gene, V gene, J gene, clone size, CDR3 DNA, CDR3 protein. D genes are given only for firm matches. Clone size appears in some rows only: once, few, many, or a class for an expanded clone.

D gene: NA; V gene: TRBV28; J gene: TRBJ2-7; clone size: NA; CDR3 DNA: TGTGCCAGCAGTTTCTCTGACTACGAGCAGTACTTC; CDR3 protein: CASSFSDYEQYF
D gene: NA; V gene: TRBV12-3/TRBV12-4; J gene: TRBJ2-7; clone size: many; CDR3 DNA: TGTGCCAGCAGCTCCGGCCTCTTAGAGCAGTACTTC; CDR3 protein: CASSSGLLEQYF
D gene: TRBD2; V gene: TRBV20-1; J gene: TRBJ2-1; clone size: many; CDR3 DNA: TGCAGTGCTAGCTATGGGACTAGCTACAATGAGCAGTTCTTC; CDR3 protein: CSASYGTSYNEQFF
D gene: NA; V gene: TRBV20-1; J gene: TRBJ2-7; clone size: many; CDR3 DNA: TGCAGTGCTAGAGATAACTACGAGCAGTACTTC; CDR3 protein: CSARDNYEQYF
D gene: NA; V gene: TRBV29-1; J gene: TRBJ2-5; clone size: many; CDR3 DNA: TGCAGCGTTGTCGGCGGGCTTCAATCGGTAGGGGAGACCCAGTACTTC; CDR3 protein: CSVVGGLQSVGETQYF
D gene: NA; V gene: TRBV10-3; J gene: TRBJ2-1; clone size: many; CDR3 DNA: TGTGCCATCAGTTCGGCGCGCAATGAGCAGTTCTTC; CDR3 protein: CAISSARNEQFF
D gene: TRBD1; V gene: TRBV5-1; J gene: TRBJ2-3; clone size: many; CDR3 DNA: TGCGCCAGCAGATCGACAGGGATAACAGATACGCAGTATTTT; CDR3 protein: CASRSTGITDTQYF
D gene: NA; V gene: TRBV12-3/TRBV12-4; J gene: TRBJ1-1; clone size: many; CDR3 DNA: TGTGCCAGCACTAGGACGATGAACACTGAAGCTTTCTTT; CDR3 protein: CASTRTMNTEAFF
D gene: NA; V gene: TRBV15; J gene: TRBJ2-1; clone size: many; CDR3 DNA: TGTGCCACCAGCAAATTCACATACTCCTACAATGAGCAGTTCTTC; CDR3 protein: CATSKFTYSYNEQFF
D gene: NA; V gene: TRBV5-1; J gene: TRBJ1-5; clone size: many; CDR3 DNA: TGCGCCAGCAAACCGATGTTTGGGGATCAGCCCCAGCATTTT; CDR3 protein: CASKPMFGDQPQHF
D gene: TRBD1; V gene: TRBV12-3/TRBV12-4; J gene: TRBJ2-1; clone size: many; CDR3 DNA: TGTGCCAGCAGTTTTGGGGACAGTAAAGGCAATGAGCAGTTCTTC; CDR3 protein: CASSFGDSKGNEQFF
D gene: NA; V gene: TRBV29-1; J gene: TRBJ2-2; clone size: many; CDR3 DNA: TGCAGCGTTGGGCTTTACACCGGGGAGCTGTTTTTT; CDR3 protein: CSVGLYTGELFF
D gene: NA; V gene: TRBV19; J gene: TRBJ1-5; clone size: NA; CDR3 DNA: TGTGCCAGTAGTATCGGCGGGCGATCCAATCAGCCCCAGCATTTT; CDR3 protein: CASSIGGRSNQPQHF
D gene: NA; V gene: TRBV5-1; J gene: TRBJ1-5; clone size: many; CDR3 DNA: TGCGCCAGCAGCTTGTTTTCAGGGCCCGGTCAGCCCCAGCATTTT; CDR3 protein: CASSLFSGPGQPQHF
D gene: NA; V gene: TRBV7-9; J gene: TRBJ1-1; clone size: many; CDR3 DNA: TGTGCCAGCAGCGCAGGGGTATCCATGAACACTGAAGCTTTCTTT; CDR3 protein: CASSAGVSMNTEAFF
D gene: TRBD1; V gene: TRBV5-6; J gene: TRBJ2-5; clone size: many; CDR3 DNA: TGTGCCAGTGGGACAGGTTTAGAGACCCAGTACTTC; CDR3 protein: CASGTGLETQYF
D gene: TRBD2; V gene: TRBV10-3; J gene: TRBJ2-7; clone size: many; CDR3 DNA: TGTGCCATCAGTCCTCGGACTAGCGGAAATTACGAGCAGTACTTC; CDR3 protein: CAISPRTSGNYEQYF
D gene: TRBD1; V gene: TRBV20-1; J gene: TRBJ1-1; clone size: many; CDR3 DNA: TGCAGTGCTAGTGCGGGTCTAAGACAGGGAGGTTGGAACACTGAAGCTTTCTTT; CDR3 protein: CSASAGLRQGGWNTEAFF
D gene: TRBD2; V gene: TRBV5-1; J gene: TRBJ2-3; clone size: few; CDR3 DNA: TGCGCCAGCAGCCTGCCGACTAGCGGGTTGAGAACAGATACGCAGTATTTT; CDR3 protein: CASSLPTSGLRTDTQYF
D gene: NA; V gene: TRBV9; J gene: TRBJ2-5; clone size: many; CDR3 DNA: TGTGCCAGCAGCGAGACCTGGGAAAGGGGACAAGAGACCCAGTACTTC; CDR3 protein: CASSETWERGQETQYF
D gene: TRBD1; V gene: TRBV20-1; J gene: TRBJ1-2; clone size: many; CDR3 DNA: TGCAGTGCTAGAGAAGCAGGGGGAGAATTGGGTGGCTACACCTTC; CDR3 protein: CSAREAGGELGGYTF
D gene: NA; V gene: TRBV5-5; J gene: TRBJ2-1; clone size: many; CDR3 DNA: TGTGCCAGCAGCTTAGGAGGGGCCTACAATGAGCAGTTCTTC; CDR3 protein: CASSLGGAYNEQFF
D gene: NA; V gene: TRBV20-1; J gene: TRBJ1-1; clone size: many; CDR3 DNA: TGCAGTGCTAGAGATTTGACGTCAGCCTACACTGAAGCTTTCTTT; CDR3 protein: CSARDLTSAYTEAFF
D gene: NA; V gene: TRBV5-1; J gene: TRBJ1-2; clone size: many; CDR3 DNA: TGCGCCAGCAGCTGGGAGGGCCAGAACTATGGCTACACCTTC; CDR3 protein: CASSWEGQNYGYTF
D gene: TRBD1; V gene: TRBV20-1; J gene: TRBJ2-1; clone size: many; CDR3 DNA: TGCAGTGCTAGAGAGGGACAGGGGGCATTGAATGAGCAGTTCTTC; CDR3 protein: CSAREGQGALNEQFF
D gene: NA; V gene: TRBV7-2; J gene: TRBJ2-3; clone size: many; CDR3 DNA: TGTGCCAGCACCCCACTTGGGAATACGCAGTATTTT; CDR3 protein: CASTPLGNTQYF
D gene: NA; V gene: TRBV20-1; J gene: TRBJ2-1; clone size: many; CDR3 DNA: TGCAGTGCCGAGGGGGGGCGGGAGTTCAGCAATGAGCAGTTCTTC; CDR3 protein: CSAEGGREFSNEQFF
D gene: NA; V gene: TRBV27; J gene: TRBJ2-1; clone size: many; CDR3 DNA: TGTGCCAGCAGGCAGGGGTACAATGAGCAGTTCTTC; CDR3 protein: CASRQGYNEQFF
D gene: NA; V gene: TRBV18; J gene: TRBJ2-5; clone size: many; CDR3 DNA: TGTGCCAGCTCACCGTTCGACTCGGAGGAGACCCAGTACTTC; CDR3 protein: CASSPFDSEETQYF
D gene: TRBD2; V gene: TRBV20-1; J gene: TRBJ2-1; clone size: many; CDR3 DNA: TGCAGTGCCCAAGCGGGAGCCGACTACAATGAGCAGTTCTTC; CDR3 protein: CSAQAGADYNEQFF